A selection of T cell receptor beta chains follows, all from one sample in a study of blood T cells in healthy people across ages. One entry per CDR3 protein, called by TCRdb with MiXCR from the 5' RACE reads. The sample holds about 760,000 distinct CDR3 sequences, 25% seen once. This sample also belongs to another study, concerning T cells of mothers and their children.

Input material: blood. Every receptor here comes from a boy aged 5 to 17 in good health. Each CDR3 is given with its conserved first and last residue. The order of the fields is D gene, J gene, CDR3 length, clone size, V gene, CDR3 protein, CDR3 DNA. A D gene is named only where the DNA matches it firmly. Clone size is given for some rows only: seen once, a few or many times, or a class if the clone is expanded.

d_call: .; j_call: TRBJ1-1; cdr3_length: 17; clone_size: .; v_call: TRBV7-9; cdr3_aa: CASSWPVGESMNTEAFF; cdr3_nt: TGTGCCAGCAGCTGGCCGGTGGGGGAAAGCATGAACACTGAAGCTTTCTTT
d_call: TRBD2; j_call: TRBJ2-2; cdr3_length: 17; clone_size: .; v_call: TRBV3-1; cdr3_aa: CASSHPSGRGTAGELFF; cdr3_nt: TGTGCCAGCAGCCACCCTAGCGGGAGGGGCACCGCCGGGGAGCTGTTTTTT
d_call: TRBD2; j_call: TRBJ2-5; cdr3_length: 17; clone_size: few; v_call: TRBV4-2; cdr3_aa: CASSQVGLAGGRETQYF; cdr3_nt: TGTGCCAGCAGCCAAGTCGGCCTAGCGGGGGGGCGAGAGACCCAGTACTTC
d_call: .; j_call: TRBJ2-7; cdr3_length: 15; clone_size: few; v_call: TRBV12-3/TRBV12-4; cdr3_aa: CASSLVSEIGYEQYF; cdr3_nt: TGTGCCAGCAGTTTAGTTTCCGAGATTGGTTACGAGCAGTACTTC
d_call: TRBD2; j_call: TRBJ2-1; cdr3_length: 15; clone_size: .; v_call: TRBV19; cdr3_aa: CASSIQEGLRNEQFF; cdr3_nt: TGTGCCAGTAGTATACAGGAGGGACTACGCAATGAGCAGTTCTTC
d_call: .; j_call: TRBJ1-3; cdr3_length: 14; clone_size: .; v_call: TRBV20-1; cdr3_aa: CSAPRGAVGNTIYF; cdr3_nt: TGCAGTGCACCGCGGGGGGCAGTTGGAAACACCATATATTTT
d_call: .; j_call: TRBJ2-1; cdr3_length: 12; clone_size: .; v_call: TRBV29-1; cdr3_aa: CSIAPSYNEQFF; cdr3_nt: TGCAGCATTGCCCCCTCCTACAATGAGCAGTTCTTC
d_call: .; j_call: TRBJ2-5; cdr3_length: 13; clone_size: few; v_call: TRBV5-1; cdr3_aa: CASRGTGMETQYF; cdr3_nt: TGCGCCAGCAGGGGGACGGGGATGGAGACCCAGTACTTC
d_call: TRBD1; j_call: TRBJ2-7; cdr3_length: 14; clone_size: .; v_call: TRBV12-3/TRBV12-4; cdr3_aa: CASKTGVSSYEQYF; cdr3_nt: TGTGCCAGCAAAACAGGGGTCAGCTCCTACGAGCAGTACTTC
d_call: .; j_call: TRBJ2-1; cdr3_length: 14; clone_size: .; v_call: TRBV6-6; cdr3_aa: CASSYPDRNNEQFF; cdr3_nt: TGTGCCAGCAGTTACCCCGACAGAAACAATGAGCAGTTCTTC
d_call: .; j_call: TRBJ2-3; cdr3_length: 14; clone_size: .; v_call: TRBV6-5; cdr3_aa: CASSYLERPDTQYF; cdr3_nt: TGTGCCAGCAGTTACCTGGAGCGGCCAGATACGCAGTATTTT
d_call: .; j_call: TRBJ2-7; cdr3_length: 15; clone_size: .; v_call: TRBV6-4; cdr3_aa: CACSDGTVEGSEQYF; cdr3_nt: TGTGCCTGCAGCGACGGGACAGTGGAGGGGTCCGAGCAGTACTTC
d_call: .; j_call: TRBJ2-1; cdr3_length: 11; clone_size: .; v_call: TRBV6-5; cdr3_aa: CASGQLNEQFF; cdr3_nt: TGTGCCAGCGGGCAGCTCAATGAGCAGTTCTTC
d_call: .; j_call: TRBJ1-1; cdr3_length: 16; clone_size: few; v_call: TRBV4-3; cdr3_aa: CASSQDMGGINTEAFF; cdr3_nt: TGCGCCAGCAGCCAAGATATGGGGGGGATAAACACTGAAGCTTTCTTT
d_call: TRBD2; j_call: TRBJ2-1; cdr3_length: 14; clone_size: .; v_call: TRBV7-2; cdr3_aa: CASSSRTSGSEQFF; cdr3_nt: TGTGCCAGCAGCAGCCGGACTAGCGGGAGTGAGCAGTTCTTC
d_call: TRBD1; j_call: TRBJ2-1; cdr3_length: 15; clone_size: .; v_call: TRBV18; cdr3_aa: CASSPQGGRDNEQFF; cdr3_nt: TGTGCCAGCTCCCCCCAAGGGGGCCGGGACAATGAGCAGTTCTTC
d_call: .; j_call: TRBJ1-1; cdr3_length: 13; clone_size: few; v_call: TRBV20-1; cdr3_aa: CSALDTMNTEAFF; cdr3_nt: TGCAGTGCCTTGGACACCATGAACACTGAAGCTTTCTTT
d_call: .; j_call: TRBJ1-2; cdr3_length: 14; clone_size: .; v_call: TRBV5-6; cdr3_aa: CASNRGGVDYGYTF; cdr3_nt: TGTGCCAGCAACAGAGGGGGAGTGGACTATGGCTACACCTTC
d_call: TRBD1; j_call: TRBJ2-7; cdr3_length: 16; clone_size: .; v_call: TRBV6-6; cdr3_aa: CASSYSGQAYSYEQYF; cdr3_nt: TGTGCCAGCAGTTACTCGGGACAGGCCTACTCCTACGAGCAGTACTTC
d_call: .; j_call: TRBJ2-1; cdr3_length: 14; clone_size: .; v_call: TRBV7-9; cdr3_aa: CAVLRAENKNEQFF; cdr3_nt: TGTGCCGTCCTCCGGGCAGAAAACAAGAATGAGCAGTTCTTC
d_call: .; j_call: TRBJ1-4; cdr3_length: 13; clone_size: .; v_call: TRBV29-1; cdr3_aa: CSVRTRTNEKLFF; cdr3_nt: TGCAGCGTTCGGACAAGGACTAATGAAAAACTGTTTTTT
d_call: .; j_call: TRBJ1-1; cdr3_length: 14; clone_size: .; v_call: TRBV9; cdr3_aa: CASSVWGSGTEAFF; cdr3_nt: TGTGCCAGCAGCGTATGGGGGTCGGGAACTGAAGCTTTCTTT
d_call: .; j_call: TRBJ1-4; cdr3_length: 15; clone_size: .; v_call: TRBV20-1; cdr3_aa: CSAPRSGATNEKLFF; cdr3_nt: TGCAGTGCTCCGAGGAGTGGGGCAACTAATGAAAAACTGTTTTTT
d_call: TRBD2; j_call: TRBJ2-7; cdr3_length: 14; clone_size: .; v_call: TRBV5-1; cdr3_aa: CASGLTSGSHEQYF; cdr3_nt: TGCGCCAGCGGGTTGACTAGCGGGAGCCACGAGCAGTACTTC
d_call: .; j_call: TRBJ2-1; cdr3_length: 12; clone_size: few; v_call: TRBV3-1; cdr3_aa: CASGLGSDEQFF; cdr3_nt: TGTGCCAGCGGGCTGGGTTCCGATGAGCAGTTCTTC
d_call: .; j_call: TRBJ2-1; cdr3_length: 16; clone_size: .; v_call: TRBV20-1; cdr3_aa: CSARFAGRITYNEQFF; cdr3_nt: TGCAGTGCCCGATTTGCGGGGCGGATTACCTACAATGAGCAGTTCTTC
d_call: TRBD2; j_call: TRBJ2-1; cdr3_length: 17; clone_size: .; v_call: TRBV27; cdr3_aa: CASSLRTGTSGYNEQFF; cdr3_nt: TGTGCCAGCAGTTTACGCACCGGGACTAGCGGTTACAATGAGCAGTTCTTC
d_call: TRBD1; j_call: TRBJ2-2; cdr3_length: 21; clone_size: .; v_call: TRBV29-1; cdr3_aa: CSVKLALGQGYPKANTGELFF; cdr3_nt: TGCAGCGTCAAATTAGCCCTAGGACAGGGGTACCCAAAGGCGAACACCGGGGAGCTGTTTTTT
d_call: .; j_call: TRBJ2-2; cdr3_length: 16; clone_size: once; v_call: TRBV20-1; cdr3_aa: CSARDRLTSNTGELFF; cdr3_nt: TGCAGTGCTAGAGATAGGTTGACCTCGAACACCGGGGAGCTGTTTTTT
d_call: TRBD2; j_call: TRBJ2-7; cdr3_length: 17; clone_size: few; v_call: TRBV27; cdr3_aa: CASNPTARLAGGPEQYF; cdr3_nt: TGTGCCAGCAACCCAACCGCCCGACTAGCGGGGGGCCCCGAGCAGTACTTC
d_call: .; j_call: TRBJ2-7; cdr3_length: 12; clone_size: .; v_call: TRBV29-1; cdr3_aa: CSVEGLEYEQYF; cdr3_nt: TGCAGCGTTGAAGGTCTAGAGTACGAGCAGTACTTC